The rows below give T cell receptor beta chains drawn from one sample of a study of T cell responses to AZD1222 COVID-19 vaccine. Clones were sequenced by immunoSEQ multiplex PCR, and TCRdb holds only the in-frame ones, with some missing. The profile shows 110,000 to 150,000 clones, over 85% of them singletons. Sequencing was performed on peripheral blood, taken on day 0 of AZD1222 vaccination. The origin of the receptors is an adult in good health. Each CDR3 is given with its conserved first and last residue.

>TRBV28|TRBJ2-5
CASSLFQGSGRAGETQYF
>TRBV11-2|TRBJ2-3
CASSLNPPGATSTDTQYF
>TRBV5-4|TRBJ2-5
CASSGSTRVDQETQYF
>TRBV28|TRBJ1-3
CASSTLDRILGNTIYF
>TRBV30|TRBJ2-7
CAWRGQGVGEQYF
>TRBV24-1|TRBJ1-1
CATSDGREKTEAFF
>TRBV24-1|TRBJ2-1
CATSDPRGLAYNEQFF
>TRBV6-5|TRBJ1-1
CASSYSTGEAFF
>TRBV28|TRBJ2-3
CASSFSRRAVQYF
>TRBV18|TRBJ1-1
CASSPVGTGGGNTEAFF
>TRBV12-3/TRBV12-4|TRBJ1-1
CASSQDGKSEAFF
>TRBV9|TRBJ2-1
CASSVTGYEQFF
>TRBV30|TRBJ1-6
CAWSREDLTPLHF
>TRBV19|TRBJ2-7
CASSSRGTSSYEQYF
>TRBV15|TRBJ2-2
CATSGAESRTSGELFF
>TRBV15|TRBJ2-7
CATSRDLAGGYEQYF
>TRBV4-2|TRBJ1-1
CASSQYASLNTEAFF
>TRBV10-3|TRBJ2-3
CAISEFPRADGGDTDTQYF
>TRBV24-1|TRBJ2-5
CATSAPRAETQYF
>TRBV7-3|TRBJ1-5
CASSQQGGQPQHF
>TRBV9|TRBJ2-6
CASSVARGDAGANVLTF
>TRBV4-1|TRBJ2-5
CASSQARLAGGDQETQYF
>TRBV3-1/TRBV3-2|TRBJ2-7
CASSQELAYEQYF
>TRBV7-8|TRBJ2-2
CASSLVVSGNTGELFF
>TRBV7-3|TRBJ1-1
CASSRLGGSEAFF
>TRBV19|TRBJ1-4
CASSLSPGLANEKLFF
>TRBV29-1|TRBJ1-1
CSGAGGPNTEAFF
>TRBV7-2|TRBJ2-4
CASSLAGGGNIQYF
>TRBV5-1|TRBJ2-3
CASNSGYPDTQYF
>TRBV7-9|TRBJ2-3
CASSTPRRDHTDTQYF
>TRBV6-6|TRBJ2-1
CASSRLASNEQFF
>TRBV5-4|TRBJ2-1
CASSYGLAGDEQFF